Listed below are T cell receptor beta chains from one sample, sequenced in a study of cytomegalovirus exposure and HLA in healthy donors. Method: immunoSEQ multiplex PCR; TCRdb's copy keeps in-frame clones and lacks some. The data hold some 210,000 clones, with 87% observed a single time. Sequencing used PBMCs. Receptors were obtained from a woman younger than 35 in good health and CMV-seropositive. The CDR3 runs from the conserved cysteine through the conserved F or W. Each record gives: CDR3 DNA, CDR3 protein, J gene, clone size, V gene, D gene. The D gene is left open where the match is weak. A row's size may be missing; if present it is once, few, many or a size class.

TGCGCCAGCAGCCTACGGGGACTCGAGAGCTACGAGCAGTACTTC CASSLRGLESYEQYF TRBJ2-7 . TRBV4-1 .
TGCGCCAGCAGCTTGGGAGGAGGGTGGGGAAACAATGAGCAGTTCTTC CASSLGGGWGNNEQFF TRBJ2-1 . TRBV5-1 .
TGCAGTGCTAGAGCCAGCTACGAGCAGTACTTC CSARASYEQYF TRBJ2-7 . TRBV20-1 .
TGTGCCAGCAGCGTAAGGGGTGGCACTGAAGCTTTCTTT CASSVRGGTEAFF TRBJ1-1 . TRBV9 .
TGTGCCAGCAGCCTCCGGGGACAGATCAATCAGCCCCAGCATTTT CASSLRGQINQPQHF TRBJ1-5 . TRBV5-6 TRBD1
TGTGCCAGCAGTTTGAGGGTGAGCTCCTACAATGAGCAGTTCTTC CASSLRVSSYNEQFF TRBJ2-1 . TRBV28 .
TGTGCCAGCAGCCCCTCCGGACACCTCACGGGGGATGAGCAGTTCTTC CASSPSGHLTGDEQFF TRBJ2-1 . TRBV28 .
TGTGCCACCAGCAGGCCTAGCGGGAATTTCAATGAGCAGTTCTTC CATSRPSGNFNEQFF TRBJ2-1 once TRBV15 TRBD2
TGTGCCTGGAGTGTAAACAGGGGCGGTGAAGCTTTCTTT CAWSVNRGGEAFF TRBJ1-1 . TRBV30 TRBD1
TGCGCCAGCAGCCAGGTCAGGGCAGGGTTAAACACCGGGGAGCTGTTTTTT CASSQVRAGLNTGELFF TRBJ2-2 . TRBV4-1 .
TGTGCCAGCAGGGGCAGGGGGCCCTACAATGAGCAGTTCTTC CASRGRGPYNEQFF TRBJ2-1 . TRBV25-1 TRBD1
TGTGCCAGCAGCGTAGAGAACCCCCCTAAGGATACGCAGTATTTT CASSVENPPKDTQYF TRBJ2-3 . TRBV9 .
TGTGCCAGCAGACGGGACTACAATGAGCAGTTCTTC CASRRDYNEQFF TRBJ2-1 . TRBV6-5 .
TGTGCCAGTAGTATACAGGGATCCAATGAGCAGTTCTTC CASSIQGSNEQFF TRBJ2-1 . TRBV19 .
TGTGCCAGCAGTGATCTTAGGTTCGGCTTAGGGGTGTTTTTT CASSDLRFGLGVFF TRBJ1-4 . TRBV6-1 .
TGCGCCAGCAGTGATGGACTAGCGGGGGAGACCCAGTACTTC CASSDGLAGETQYF TRBJ2-5 . TRBV10-1 TRBD2
TGTGCCAGCAGTTTACCCCCGGGCGGGTACCACTCCTACGAGCAGTACTTC CASSLPPGGYHSYEQYF TRBJ2-7 . TRBV28 .
TGTGCCAGCAGGGGAGGACTAGCGGGGTTGAATGAGCAGTTCTTC CASRGGLAGLNEQFF TRBJ2-1 . TRBV11-2 TRBD2
TGCGCCAGCAGCTTCGGCGGGACAGCTGTCGGTCAGCAGTTCTTC CASSFGGTAVGQQFF TRBJ2-1 . TRBV4-1 .
TGTGCCAGCAGTTTAGCGATTAGCTCCTACAATGAGCAGTTCTTC CASSLAISSYNEQFF TRBJ2-1 . TRBV6-6 .
TGTGCCAGCCCCGACAGGGGGCAAGATACGCAGTATTTT CASPDRGQDTQYF TRBJ2-3 . TRBV2 TRBD1
TGTGCCAGCAGTGAAGCGGTACAGGGGGACAATGAGCAGTTCTTC CASSEAVQGDNEQFF TRBJ2-1 . TRBV6-1 TRBD1
TGTGCCAGCACCTACAGGACAACGCTCACAGATACGCAGTATTTT CASTYRTTLTDTQYF TRBJ2-3 . TRBV18 .
TGTGCCAGCAGAGTCGGGGGAAACTACGAGCAGTACTTC CASRVGGNYEQYF TRBJ2-7 . TRBV7-9 .
TGTGCCAGCAGTGCCCCCGGGACAGGGGCCCCCTACGAGCAGTACTTC CASSAPGTGAPYEQYF TRBJ2-7 . TRBV28 TRBD1
TGTGCCAGCAGTGAAACCCCTGGGGGCCTCAACTATGGCTACACCTTC CASSETPGGLNYGYTF TRBJ1-2 . TRBV6-1 .
TGCGCCAGCAGCTTGGGACTAGCGGGAGGGTACCTGTTCTTC CASSLGLAGGYLFF TRBJ2-1 . TRBV5-1 TRBD2
TGTGCCAGCAGTGCCAAGACAGGGTTTGGCTACACCTTC CASSAKTGFGYTF TRBJ1-2 few TRBV6-5 TRBD1
TGTGCCAGCTCGCCCAGACCGGGGCAAGAGACCCAGTACTTC CASSPRPGQETQYF TRBJ2-5 . TRBV18 .
TGCGCCAGCAGCTTAAAGGGGTCTCCACGCGAAAAACTGTTTTTT CASSLKGSPREKLFF TRBJ1-4 . TRBV5-1 .
TGTGCCAGCAGTTTCTCCGGACAGGCGTCCCAGCATTTT CASSFSGQASQHF TRBJ1-5 . TRBV27 TRBD1
TGTGCCAGCAGCTACCCCCCCGCAGGGTGGAGTGGAAACACCATATATTTT CASSYPPAGWSGNTIYF TRBJ1-3 . TRBV7-3 .
TGCGCCAGCAGCGGTTCCGACAGGGGTCACGAGCAGTACTTC CASSGSDRGHEQYF TRBJ2-7 . TRBV5-1 TRBD1
TGTGCCAGCAACCCCCAAGGGAGGACTAGCCCTAATTCCTACGAGCAGTACTTC CASNPQGRTSPNSYEQYF TRBJ2-7 . TRBV2 TRBD2
TGTGCCAGTAGTTTAGATAGCGGGAGTGTTAATGAGCAGTTCTTC CASSLDSGSVNEQFF TRBJ2-1 . TRBV19 TRBD2
TGCGCCAGCAGCTTCTCCGACAGGGGGGACTGGTTCTTC CASSFSDRGDWFF TRBJ2-1 once TRBV5-1 TRBD1
TGTGCCAGCAGTTTAGGGCTTTACAATGAGCAGTTCTTC CASSLGLYNEQFF TRBJ2-1 . TRBV28 .
TGTGCCAGCAAGGCGAATTTTGGCGGGCAGTACTTC CASKANFGGQYF TRBJ2-7 . TRBV6-1 .
TGTGCCAGCAGTTCCCTCCCCCTCAGCGGGAATGTGGGGGTGAGCGGGGAGCTGTTTTTT CASSSLPLSGNVGVSGELFF TRBJ2-2 . TRBV27 TRBD2
TGCGCCAGCAGCCCGCAGGGGCTCTCCTACGAGCAGTACTTC CASSPQGLSYEQYF TRBJ2-7 . TRBV4-1 .
TGTGCCAGCAGTGGTAGCGGGAGTTCAGATACGCAGTATTTT CASSGSGSSDTQYF TRBJ2-3 . TRBV5-4 TRBD2